This T cell receptor beta chain was observed in a study of blood T cell repertoires in COVID-19. The germline V gene encodes CDR1 LNHNV and CDR2 YYDKDF (reference sequence). The CDR3 is made up of 16 amino acids. Trimming at V came to 0 bases and at J to 0 bases, leaving 2 bases not matched to a gene. Produced via immunoSEQ multiplex PCR; TCRdb's table is partial and in-frame only. In the table there are 150,000 or so clones, about 83% of which are singletons. This clonotype was obtained from a woman aged 60-75 years with COVID-19, enrolled during active disease. The V call is TRBV15, the J call TRBJ2-1; 7 bases are a match to TRBD1. Sequencing input: peripheral blood. In DNA, the CDR3 is TGTGCCACCAGCAGAGACACAGGGGCCTCCTACAATGAGCAGTTCTTC. Its protein product is CATSRDTGASYNEQFF.